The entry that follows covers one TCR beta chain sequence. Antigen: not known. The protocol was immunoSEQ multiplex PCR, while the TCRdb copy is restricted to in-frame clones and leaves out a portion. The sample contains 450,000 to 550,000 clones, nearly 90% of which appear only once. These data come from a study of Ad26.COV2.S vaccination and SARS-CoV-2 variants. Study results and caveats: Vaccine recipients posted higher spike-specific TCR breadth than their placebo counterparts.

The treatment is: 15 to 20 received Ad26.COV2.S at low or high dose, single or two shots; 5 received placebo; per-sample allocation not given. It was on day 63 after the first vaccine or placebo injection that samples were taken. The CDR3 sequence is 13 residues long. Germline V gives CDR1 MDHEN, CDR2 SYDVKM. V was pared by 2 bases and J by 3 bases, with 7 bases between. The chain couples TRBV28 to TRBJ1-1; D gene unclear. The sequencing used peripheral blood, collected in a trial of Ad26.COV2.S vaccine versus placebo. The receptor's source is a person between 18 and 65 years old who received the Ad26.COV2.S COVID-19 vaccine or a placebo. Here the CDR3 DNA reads TGTGCCAGCAGTTTAGGAAGAGACACTGAAGCTTTCTTT. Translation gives CASSLGRDTEAFF. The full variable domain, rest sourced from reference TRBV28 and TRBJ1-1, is DVKVTQSSRYLVKRTGEKVFLECVQDMDHENMFWYRQDPGLGLRLIYFSYDVKMKEKGDIPEGYSVSREKKERFSLILESASTNQTSMYLCASSLGRDTEAFFGQGTRLTVV.